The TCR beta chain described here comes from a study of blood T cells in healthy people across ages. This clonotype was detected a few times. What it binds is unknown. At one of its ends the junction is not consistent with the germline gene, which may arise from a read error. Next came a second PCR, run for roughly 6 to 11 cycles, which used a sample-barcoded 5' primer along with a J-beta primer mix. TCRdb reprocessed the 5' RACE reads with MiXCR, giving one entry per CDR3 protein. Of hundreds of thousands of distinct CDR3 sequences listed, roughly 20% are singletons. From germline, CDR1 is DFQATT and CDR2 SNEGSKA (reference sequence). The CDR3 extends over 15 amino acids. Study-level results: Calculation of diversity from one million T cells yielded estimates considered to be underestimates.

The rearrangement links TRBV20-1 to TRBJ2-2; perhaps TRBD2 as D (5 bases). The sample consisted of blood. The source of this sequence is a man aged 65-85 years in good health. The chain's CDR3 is CSARPGLHNTGELFF. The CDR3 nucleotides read TGTAGTGCTAGACCGGGGTTACACAACACCGGGGAGCTGTTTTTT.